These 11 T cell receptor beta chains were sequenced from one sample in a study of blood T cell repertoires in COVID-19. Here immunoSEQ multiplex PCR was the method, and the copy in TCRdb shows in-frame clones only, minus some. Of approximately 500,000 clones in the sample, 85% to 90% were seen once. Sequencing input: peripheral blood. The receptors stem from a man younger than 35 with COVID-19, enrolled during active disease.

This rearrangement joins TRBV14 to TRBJ2-5; D possibly corresponds to TRBD2 (5 bases). The V and J ends lost 5 bases and 1 base respectively, with 11 bases between them. The germline V gene has CDR1 SGHDN and CDR2 FVKESK. This CDR3 region has 14 residues. The CDR3 loop is CASSFLAGQETQYF. The CDR3 coding sequence is TGTGCCAGCAGCTTCCTGGCGGGCCAAGAGACCCAGTACTTC.

The CDR3 here is CARGNNEQFF. The CDR3 DNA reads as TGTGCCCGCGGAAACAATGAGCAGTTCTTC. The V gene is TRBV2, the J gene TRBJ2-1; D remains unclear. Germline V CDR1 and CDR2: SNHLY, FYNNEI. The CDR3 runs 10 residues. V gave up 11 bases and J gave up 5 bases, with 7 bases separating them.

The J gene is TRBJ2-1, the V gene TRBV7-9; unclear D gene. The V gene's germline CDR1 is SEHNR and CDR2 FQNEAQ (reference sequence). This CDR3 comprises 14 residues. Trimming took off 5 bases at V and 4 bases at J, with 12 bases between the two ends. The CDR3 region is CASSPTRVYNEQFF. In nucleotides, the CDR3 is TGTGCCAGCAGCCCTACCCGGGTTTACAATGAGCAGTTCTTC.

In this sample, this clone turned up a few times. The chain joins TRBV7-3 to TRBJ2-1; 7 bases are a match to TRBD2. V shed 2 bases, J shed 5 bases, and the junction held 6 bases outside the gene matches. The CDR3 totals 15 residues. Germline-derived CDR1 and CDR2 are SGHTA and FQGTGA. CDR3 sequence reads: CASSLGGSLNNEQFF. The CDR3 region has the DNA TGTGCCAGCAGCTTAGGCGGGAGTCTGAACAATGAGCAGTTCTTC.

The chain is built from TRBV11-2 and TRBJ2-1, with TRBD1 as a possible D gene (6 bases). In germline, CDR1 is SGHAT, CDR2 FQNNGV. Trimming removed 4 bases from V and 5 bases from J, with 9 bases in between. This CDR3 is built from 13 residues. This chain's CDR3 is CASSSRQDNEQFF. The CDR3 bases are TGTGCCAGCAGCTCTCGACAGGACAATGAGCAGTTCTTC.

The chain is built from TRBV7-9 and TRBJ2-3, with D unclear. The V and J ends lost 2 bases and 0 bases respectively, with 9 bases between them. The CDR3 covers 15 residues. From germline, CDR1 is SEHNR and CDR2 FQNEAQ (reference sequence). The CDR3 sequence is CASSLLVASTDTQYF. The CDR3 DNA is TGTGCCAGCAGCTTATTGGTGGCTAGCACAGATACGCAGTATTTT. The full variable domain, its missing parts supplied by reference TRBV7-9 and TRBJ2-3, is DTGVSQNPRHKITKRGQNVTFRCDPISEHNRLYWYRQTLGQGPEFLTYFQNEAQLEKSRLLSDRFSAERPKGSFSTLEIQRTEQGDSAMYLCASSLLVASTDTQYFGPGTRLTVL.

The chain employs TRBV5-5 and TRBJ2-7; no clear D. This CDR3 comprises 12 residues. Germline CDR1 reads SGHKS; CDR2 reads YYEKEE (reference sequence). Trimming took off 0 bases at V and 6 bases at J, with 7 bases between the two ends. The CDR3 loop reads CASSLVVREQYF. The CDR3, as DNA: TGTGCCAGCAGCTTGGTGGTGCGCGAGCAGTACTTC.

CDR3 nucleotide sequence: TGCGCCAGCAGCCTTAGCGGGAGGCACCAAGAGACCCAGTACTTC. Translating gives CASSLSGRHQETQYF. The chain recombines TRBV5-1 with TRBJ2-5; 10 bases align to TRBD2. CDR1 is SGHRS and CDR2 is YFSETQ in the germline V gene. Losses at the gene ends were 4 bases for V and 0 bases for J; bases not matched to a gene: 3. This CDR3 region has 15 residues.

The chain combines TRBV5-5 with TRBJ2-7, with 8 bases matching TRBD1. CDR3 size: 15 residues. V dropped 4 bases and J dropped 6; count of bases not matched to a gene: 12. The germline CDR1 and CDR2 sequences are SGHKS and YYEKEE (reference sequence). CDR3 nucleotide sequence: TGTGCCAGCAGCATGGGGATACGGACAGGGAGCGAGCAGTACTTC. Translation gives CASSMGIRTGSEQYF.

CDR3 amino acids: CASSLRQGGGKETQYF. Here the CDR3 DNA reads TGTGCCAGCAGCTTAAGGCAGGGCGGAGGGAAAGAGACCCAGTACTTC. The chain employs TRBV11-2 and TRBJ2-5; TRBD2 might be the D (6 bases). V shed 2 bases and J shed 3 bases, with 16 bases lying between them. This CDR3 region has 16 residues. Germline V gives CDR1 SGHAT, CDR2 FQNNGV. Full variable domain (outside the CDR3, taken from reference TRBV11-2 and TRBJ2-5): EAGVAQSPRYKIIEKRQSVAFWCNPISGHATLYWYQQILGQGPKLLIQFQNNGVVDDSQLPKDRFSAERLKGVDSTLKIQPAKLEDSAVYLCASSLRQGGGKETQYFGPGTRLLVL.

This sequence joins TRBV12-5 and TRBJ2-1; no clear D gene. V lost 0 bases, J lost 4 bases, and 13 bases lay in between. Per the germline V gene, CDR1 is LGHNT and CDR2 is FRNRAP. CDR3 length equals 16 residues. In DNA form, the CDR3 reads TGTGCTAGTGGTTTGGTACTCACTTCGGGTTACAATGAGCAGTTCTTC. Translating gives CASGLVLTSGYNEQFF.